The clone carrying this TCR beta chain was picked up many times. These data originate in a study of cytomegalovirus exposure and HLA in healthy donors. The PCR made use of 60 Vbeta and 13 Jbeta primers. The data were produced by immunoSEQ multiplex PCR, yet TCRdb's version contains in-frame clones alone and is incomplete. In the table there are 130,000 to 150,000 clones, around 80% of which are singletons. Trimming stripped 8 bases from V and 5 bases from J, with 12 bases between. CDR1 is MDHEN and CDR2 is SYDVKM in the germline V gene. The CDR3 loop spans 12 amino acids. Sequenced: PBMCs. The clonotype originates from a woman aged 35 to 49 in good health and CMV-seropositive. The chain carries TRBV28 and TRBJ1-1; D is uncertain. The CDR3 is CASGLPGTEAFF. For the CDR3, the DNA is TGTGCCAGCGGACTCCCGGGGACTGAAGCTTTCTTT.